This T cell receptor (beta chain) comes out of a study of blood T cell repertoires in COVID-19. Study-level information: Some COVID-19 samples were acute and others convalescent; all came from the United States, Italy and Spain. In each case, the material was cDNA or gDNA derived from T cells, B-cell-depleted T cells, or PBMCs.

In the original workflow: Using reference gene primer amplification, nucleated cell counts were estimated. Measured with immunoSEQ multiplex PCR; TCRdb has only the in-frame clones, and not every one. That table is the source of V, J and clone size, and D and trimming were worked out from the DNA. The table shows 100,000 to 150,000 clones, with about nine tenths occurring only once. CDR1 is MNHEY, CDR2 SVGAGI, per germline. The length of the CDR3 is 16 residues. V lost 0 bases and J lost 0; bases outside the gene matches: 3. Sequenced input: peripheral blood. V usage is TRBV6-5 and J usage is TRBJ2-3, with TRBD2 matching 7 bases. This sequence originates from a man in his forties or fifties with acute or convalescent COVID-19. The CDR3 loop reads CASSYSRGRSTDTQYF. The CDR3 DNA is TGTGCCAGCAGTTACTCTCGCGGGAGAAGCACAGATACGCAGTATTTT.